A selection of T cell receptor beta chains follows, all from one sample in a study of shared clonotypes between healthy human individuals. Method: immunoSEQ multiplex PCR; TCRdb's copy keeps in-frame clones and lacks some. The sample comprises 2 million to 2.5 million clones, approximately 94% of which are singletons, and 1.7% rests with the top ten. Sequencing was carried out using naive CD8+ T cells from PBMCs. The receptors stem from a man in his late teens or twenties in good health. Some clones in this sample may be carry-over from other donors' samples. Each CDR3 is given with its conserved first and last residue. D genes are given only for firm matches. The size of a clone is reported for some rows only, either as once, few or many, or as a class for expanded clones.

j_call	v_call	d_call	clone_size	cdr3_nt	cdr3_aa
TRBJ1-5	TRBV19	TRBD1	NA	TGTGCCAGTAGTATTGACAGGGGGCCGCAGCCCCAGCATTTT	CASSIDRGPQPQHF
TRBJ2-1	TRBV12-5	NA	few	TGTGCTAGTGGTTTAAGGAATGAGCAGTTCTTC	CASGLRNEQFF
TRBJ1-4	TRBV27	NA	NA	TGTGCCAGCAGCGATCATCCCGGATTGTATGATGAAAAACTGTTTTTT	CASSDHPGLYDEKLFF
TRBJ1-1	TRBV13	NA	NA	TGTGCCAGCAGCTCTTTGACAGGCCCCACTGAAGCTTTCTTT	CASSSLTGPTEAFF
TRBJ2-7	TRBV14	NA	NA	TGTGCCAGCAGCCAAGATATGACACGAAGCTACGAGCAGTACTTC	CASSQDMTRSYEQYF
TRBJ1-2	TRBV12-5	TRBD1	NA	TGTGCTAGTGGTTCGCCCCGGGACAGGGATCCTAACTATGGCTACACCTTC	CASGSPRDRDPNYGYTF
TRBJ1-2	TRBV5-1	NA	NA	TGCGCCAGCAGCCCCCGGGTACAGGCTGGCTACACCTTC	CASSPRVQAGYTF
TRBJ1-5	TRBV5-1	NA	NA	TGCGCCAGCAGCTTGTGGGGAGATCAGCCCCAGCATTTT	CASSLWGDQPQHF
TRBJ2-2	TRBV9	TRBD1	NA	TGTGCCAGCAGCGATGGACAGGGGTTGGTCGGGGAGCTGTTTTTT	CASSDGQGLVGELFF
TRBJ2-3	TRBV29-1	NA	NA	TGCAGCGTTCCCCCGGGGGGCACAGATACGCAGTATTTT	CSVPPGGTDTQYF
TRBJ2-3	TRBV7-8	NA	NA	TGTGCCAGCAGCCCTTTGGGTGCCGGAAGGACAGATACGCAGTATTTT	CASSPLGAGRTDTQYF
TRBJ2-4	TRBV19	NA	NA	TGTGCCAGTAAACCGGACAGTTACTCCAACATTCAGTACTTC	CASKPDSYSNIQYF
TRBJ2-2	TRBV11-2	NA	NA	TGTGCCAGCAGCCCCGAAGCCGGGGAGCTGTTTTTT	CASSPEAGELFF
TRBJ2-7	TRBV10-3	NA	NA	TGTGCCATCAGTGAGTCGTCTCGGGGTGGTCCCCGGGCCTACGAGCAGTACTTC	CAISESSRGGPRAYEQYF
TRBJ2-3	TRBV9	NA	NA	TGTGCCAGCAGCGTAGCAAGTGGGCGGGCCCTCACAGATACGCAGTATTTT	CASSVASGRALTDTQYF
TRBJ1-1	TRBV9	TRBD1	NA	TGTGCCAGCAACTCAGGGGGCAACACTGAAGCTTTCTTT	CASNSGGNTEAFF
TRBJ1-3	TRBV19	NA	once	TGTGCCAGTAACCCCCAGGGGAACTCTGGAAACACCATATATTTT	CASNPQGNSGNTIYF
TRBJ2-7	TRBV2	NA	NA	TGTGCCAGCAGTGAGGTAGCCAACTACGAGCAGTACTTC	CASSEVANYEQYF
TRBJ2-7	TRBV7-9	NA	NA	TGTGCCAGCAGCTTAATCCGTTCCCACGAGCAGTACTTC	CASSLIRSHEQYF
TRBJ2-7	TRBV28	NA	NA	TGTGCCAGCAGTTTAATCCCAGGAAGGTACGAGCAGTACTTC	CASSLIPGRYEQYF
TRBJ2-1	TRBV7-9	NA	once	TGTGCCAGCAGCTTAGCGCGGACCAATGAGCAGTTCTTC	CASSLARTNEQFF
TRBJ2-2	TRBV7-9	TRBD2	NA	TGTGCCAGCAGCACCCTGAGCGGGAGGGCCACCGGGGAGCTGTTTTTT	CASSTLSGRATGELFF
TRBJ2-1	TRBV9	TRBD2	NA	TGTGCCAGCAGCGACGGGACTAGCGGGACTTACAATGAGCAGTTCTTC	CASSDGTSGTYNEQFF
TRBJ2-3	TRBV27	NA	NA	TGTGCCAGCAGTTCCCTACCGGAGGGGAGCGCAGATACGCAGTATTTT	CASSSLPEGSADTQYF
TRBJ1-5	TRBV30	NA	NA	TGTGCCTGGAGTGTGAGGCAGGACAATCAGCCCCAGCATTTT	CAWSVRQDNQPQHF
TRBJ2-4	TRBV30	NA	NA	TGTGCCTGGAGTCGGTTTAGCAGGTCGGCTGGCAAAAACATTCAGTACTTC	CAWSRFSRSAGKNIQYF
TRBJ2-3	TRBV9	TRBD2	NA	TGTGCCAGCAGCCTTCGGGGACTAGCGTTGACAGATACGCAGTATTTT	CASSLRGLALTDTQYF
TRBJ2-3	TRBV9	TRBD1	NA	TGTGCCAGCAGCCCCACAGGGGTTTGGACAGATACGCAGTATTTT	CASSPTGVWTDTQYF
TRBJ2-7	TRBV7-8	NA	NA	TGTGCCAGCATCCCCGCAGGAGAGGACGAGCAGTACTTC	CASIPAGEDEQYF
TRBJ1-5	TRBV10-2	NA	NA	TGCGCCAGCAGTGACACGGCAGGGCTTCAGCCCCAGCATTTT	CASSDTAGLQPQHF
TRBJ2-7	TRBV7-9	NA	once	TGTGCCAGCAGCTTCGGCAGTGCATACGAGCAGTACTTC	CASSFGSAYEQYF
TRBJ2-1	TRBV29-1	NA	NA	TGCAGCGTTGCAGGAGCACGCCAGGGGAATGAGCAGTTCTTC	CSVAGARQGNEQFF
TRBJ2-1	TRBV4-3	NA	NA	TGCGCCAGCAGCCAAGAGAGGAGAGCAGGGTCAATGGGATTTAATGAGCAGTTCTTC	CASSQERRAGSMGFNEQFF
TRBJ2-7	TRBV12-2	NA	NA	TGTGCAAGTCGCTTAGGGGACTGGAATTCCTACGAGCAGTACTTC	CASRLGDWNSYEQYF
TRBJ2-6	TRBV28	NA	once	TGTGCCAGCAGTCCGCGGGAATACTCTGGGGCCAACGTCCTGACTTTC	CASSPREYSGANVLTF
TRBJ1-2	TRBV20-1	NA	NA	TGCAGTCCCTCTTACTGGAGTGGCTACACCTTC	CSPSYWSGYTF